This entry features one T cell receptor (beta chain) sequence. What it binds is not known. V was trimmed by 3 bases and J by 6 bases, leaving 11 bases between them. Germline CDR1 reads ENHRY; CDR2 reads SYGVKD. The CDR3 sequence is 14 residues long. TCRdb recomputed calls from the reads with MiXCR, one row per CDR3 protein. The sample has about 770,000 distinct CDR3 sequences, about 27% seen once. The sample is drawn from a study of T cell repertoires in cytomegalovirus infection. At the level of the study: HLA-B-restricted CMV epitopes that are well studied were used alongside recently identified HLA-C-restricted ones. Matching HLA type and CMV infection were both indicated by public TCR beta signatures.

Study-wide points: Dominating the ex vivo response were TCR beta clonotypes that were CMV-specific and HLA-C-restricted. Identification of carriers of CMV plus the relevant HLA was performed using cumulative public TCR beta family frequency.

This receptor was obtained from a human donor in good health (CMV status not recorded). Some clones in this sample may be carry-over from other donors' samples. The gene calls are TRBV10-3 and TRBJ2-2; perhaps TRBD2 as D (5 bases). This sample comprised cultured CD8+ T cells from PBMCs, obtained from culture after CMV antigen stimulation. The CDR3 loop reads CAISEERVAGELFF. The CDR3 nucleotides read TGTGCCATCAGTGAAGAGAGGGTAGCCGGGGAGCTGTTTTTT.